Presented here are 27 T cell receptor beta chains from one specimen sequenced in a study of T cell clonotyping in hematopoietic cell transplantation. The repertoire was sequenced with immunoSEQ multiplex PCR; TCRdb's copy has only in-frame clones and lacks some. Of tens of thousands of clones detected, 95% appear once; the ten largest clones hold nearly 0.95%. Sequenced sample: peripheral blood mononuclear cells. All receptors derive from a man between 25 and 39 years old in good health. Some clones in this sample may be carry-over from other donors' samples.

The rearrangement joins TRBV7-8 to TRBJ1-5; D remains ambiguous. Trimming pared 5 bases from V and 4 bases from J, leaving 12 bases between. CDR3 size: 14 residues. The germline V gene has CDR1 SGHVS and CDR2 FQNEAQ. In DNA, the CDR3 is TGTGCCAGCAGCCGGGCCGATCCGAATCAGCCCCAGCATTTT. Amino acid sequence: CASSRADPNQPQHF.

The chain employs TRBV5-1 and TRBJ1-2, with D possibly TRBD1 on 5 matching bases. Germline V gives CDR1 SGHRS, CDR2 YFSETQ. Trimming cost V 0 bases and J 4 bases, with 16 bases left between them. The CDR3 loop spans 16 amino acids. The CDR3 sequence is CASSLAGGRGTYGYTF. CDR3 bases: TGCGCCAGCAGCTTGGCCGGGGGGAGAGGGACCTATGGCTACACCTTC.

The chain has TRBV28 and TRBJ2-2, with D unclear. V was shortened by 4 bases and J by 13 bases, with 13 bases between the two germline ends. CDR1 MDHEN and CDR2 SYDVKM come from the germline V gene. The CDR3 runs 12 residues. The CDR3 DNA reads TGTGCCAGCAGTTCACTTGATGCAGCGCTGTTTTTT. Translating it yields CASSSLDAALFF. Supplemented by reference TRBV28 and TRBJ2-2, the full variable domain reads DVKVTQSSRYLVKRTGEKVFLECVQDMDHENMFWYRQDPGLGLRLIYFSYDVKMKEKGDIPEGYSVSREKKERFSLILESASTNQTSMYLCASSSLDAALFFGEGSRLTVL.

The rearrangement links TRBV6-1 to TRBJ1-2, with D possibly being TRBD1 (5 bases). The CDR3 is made up of 13 amino acids. The V end was cut by 7 bases, the J end by 0 bases, with 9 bases between. In germline, CDR1 is MNHNS, CDR2 SASEGT. This CDR3 reads CASIQETNYGYTF. CDR3 sequence (DNA): TGTGCCAGCATACAGGAAACTAACTATGGCTACACCTTC.

The chain recombines TRBV7-6 with TRBJ2-3; possibly TRBD1 or TRBD2 for D (6 bases each). The V and J ends lost 5 bases and 2 bases respectively, with 17 bases between them. CDR1 and CDR2 (germline): SGHVS, FNYEAQ. The CDR3 totals 16 residues. The CDR3 coding sequence is TGTGCCAGCAGCCCGGGGGACACTTCTTACACAGATACGCAGTATTTT. It translates to CASSPGDTSYTDTQYF. The full variable domain, rest sourced from reference TRBV7-6 and TRBJ2-3, is GAGVSQSPRYKVTKRGQDVALRCDPISGHVSLYWYRQALGQGPEFLTYFNYEAQQDKSGLPNDRFSAERPEGSISTLTIQRTEQRDSAMYRCASSPGDTSYTDTQYFGPGTRLTVL.

The chain recombines TRBV11-3 with TRBJ2-2, with 9 bases matching TRBD2. In germline, CDR1 is SGHNT, CDR2 YENEEA. The CDR3 extends over 18 amino acids. The junction had 11 bases not matched to a gene; V was cut back by 4 bases and J by 2 bases. The CDR3 coding sequence is TGTGCCAGCAGCTCAGGGACGAGACTAGCGGATAACACCGGGGAGCTGTTTTTT. Translating gives CASSSGTRLADNTGELFF.

As DNA, the CDR3 is TGTGCCAGCAGCTTAACCGACGCGGAGACCCAGTACTTC. The encoded protein is CASSLTDAETQYF. The gene calls are TRBV7-3 and TRBJ2-5, with D unresolved. Germline assignment: CDR1 SGHTA and CDR2 FQGTGA. Between the trimmed V and J ends, which lost 0 bases and 5 bases, there was a span of 7 bases. The CDR3 contains 13 residues.

This chain connects TRBV19 to TRBJ2-5; no clear D gene. Trimming shortened V by 1 base and J by 4 bases, and 4 bases separated the two germline ends. Germline loops: CDR1 LNHDA, CDR2 SQIVND (reference sequence). The CDR3 contains 12 residues. Written as DNA, the CDR3 is TGTGCCAGTAGTATAGGGGTAGAGACCCAGTACTTC. This codes for CASSIGVETQYF. Using reference TRBV19 and TRBJ2-5 for the parts outside the CDR3, the full variable domain is DGGITQSPKYLFRKEGQNVTLSCEQNLNHDAMYWYRQDPGQGLRLIYYSQIVNDFQKGDIAEGYSVSREKKESFPLTVTSAQKNPTAFYLCASSIGVETQYFGPGTRLLVL.

The chain's CDR3 is CASSRSGPYEQYF. The CDR3 DNA sequence: TGTGCCAGTAGTCGGTCAGGGCCGTACGAGCAGTACTTC. J is TRBJ2-7 and V is TRBV19; D possibly corresponds to TRBD1 (5 bases). Germline V gene sequence: CDR1 LNHDA, CDR2 SQIVND (reference sequence). Between the trimmed V and J ends, which lost 5 bases and 4 bases, there was a span of 12 bases. The CDR3 extends over 13 amino acids. The full variable domain, completed using reference TRBV19 and TRBJ2-7, is DGGITQSPKYLFRKEGQNVTLSCEQNLNHDAMYWYRQDPGQGLRLIYYSQIVNDFQKGDIAEGYSVSREKKESFPLTVTSAQKNPTAFYLCASSRSGPYEQYFGPGTRLTVT.

The chain links TRBV6-5 to TRBJ2-5; maybe TRBD2 (5 bases). This CDR3 comprises 16 residues. Between the trimmed V and J ends, which lost 4 bases and 3 bases, there was a span of 18 bases. The germline V gene has CDR1 MNHEY and CDR2 SVGAGI. This CDR3 reads CASSSPYRGHKETQYF. The CDR3, as DNA: TGTGCCAGCAGTTCCCCGTATCGAGGGCATAAAGAGACCCAGTACTTC.

The chain is built from TRBV11-2 and TRBJ2-7; tentatively, D is TRBD1 (5 bases). Trimming removed 5 bases from V and 2 bases from J, with 16 bases in between. The length of the CDR3 is 15 residues. The V gene's germline CDR1 is SGHAT and CDR2 FQNNGV. The CDR3 loop reads CASSQSNGHPYEQYF. CDR3 DNA: TGTGCCAGCAGCCAGTCGAATGGACATCCCTACGAGCAGTACTTC.

The chain joins TRBV19 to TRBJ2-1, with D perhaps matching TRBD1 (6 bases). This CDR3 has 14 residues. Germline-derived CDR1 and CDR2 are LNHDA and SQIVND (reference sequence). Trimming took off 6 bases at V and 3 bases at J, with 12 bases between the two ends. The CDR3 bases are TGTGCCAGTAGGAGGGACACCGACTACAATGAGCAGTTCTTC. Encoded protein: CASRRDTDYNEQFF.

This clone is a singleton in its sample. The chain recombines TRBV5-4 with TRBJ1-1, with TRBD1 as a possible D gene (6 bases). The V end lost 1 base, the J end lost 5 bases, and 15 bases lay between the germline ends. The germline V gene encodes CDR1 SGHNT and CDR2 YYREEE (reference sequence). CDR3 size: 15 residues. Here the CDR3 DNA reads TGTGCCAGCAGCTTGATTACTGGGGGCGAGACTGAAGCTTTCTTT. The encoded protein is CASSLITGGETEAFF.

This chain links TRBV5-6 with TRBJ2-5, with TRBD1 identical over 9 bases. V lost 3 bases and J lost 5; bases outside the gene matches: 8. The CDR3 extends over 15 amino acids. CDR1 and CDR2 (germline): SGHDT, YYEEEE. The CDR3 protein is CASSWGGQGRETQYF. The CDR3 nucleotides read TGTGCCAGCAGCTGGGGGGGACAGGGAAGGGAGACCCAGTACTTC.

This clone was found once. The V and J genes are TRBV10-3 and TRBJ1-5; 7 nucleotides line up with TRBD1. The CDR3 length is 16 residues. V trimming: 2 bases; J trimming: 5 bases; junction bases outside the gene matches: 9. Germline V gene lookup returns CDR1 ENHRY and CDR2 SYGVKD. The CDR3 sequence is CAISETQTGVDQPQHF. The DNA for the CDR3 is TGTGCCATCAGTGAGACCCAAACAGGGGTGGATCAGCCCCAGCATTTT.

The chain links TRBV7-6 to TRBJ1-2, with 9 bases matching TRBD1. V dropped 4 bases and J dropped 2; count of bases not matched to a gene: 14. In germline, CDR1 is SGHVS, CDR2 FNYEAQ. CDR3 length equals 18 residues. The CDR3 sequence: CASSSGYRGQRENYGYTF. In DNA, the CDR3 is TGTGCCAGCAGCTCGGGTTACAGGGGGCAGCGGGAGAACTATGGCTACACCTTC. Complete variable domain (other parts from reference TRBV7-6 and TRBJ1-2): GAGVSQSPRYKVTKRGQDVALRCDPISGHVSLYWYRQALGQGPEFLTYFNYEAQQDKSGLPNDRFSAERPEGSISTLTIQRTEQRDSAMYRCASSSGYRGQRENYGYTFGSGTRLTVV.

The rearrangement uses TRBV4-2 and TRBJ1-5; D remains ambiguous. Germline CDR1 and CDR2: LGHNA and YNFKEQ. Trimming removed 0 bases at V and 0 bases at J, with 6 bases between. This CDR3 has 15 residues. For the CDR3, the DNA is TGTGCCAGCAGCCAAGAGCACGGTAGCAATCAGCCCCAGCATTTT. This sequence encodes CASSQEHGSNQPQHF.

The chain links TRBV27 to TRBJ1-1, with D possibly matching TRBD1 (6 bases). Germline CDR1 reads MNHEY; CDR2 reads SMNVEV (reference sequence). CDR3 size: 16 residues. Trimming left V 2 bases short and J 1 base short, with 14 bases between. The CDR3 nucleotides read TGTGCCAGCAGTTTAGCAGGGGCTGGAGGGAACACTGAAGCTTTCTTT. The encoded protein is CASSLAGAGGNTEAFF.

This rearrangement joins TRBV11-2 to TRBJ2-3, with TRBD2 matching over 8 bases. CDR3 length: 15 amino acids. Germline V gene lookup returns CDR1 SGHAT and CDR2 FQNNGV. V dropped 8 bases and J dropped 2; count of bases not matched to a gene: 9. The CDR3 protein is CASVPGRAYTDTQYF. For the CDR3, the DNA is TGTGCCAGCGTCCCCGGGAGGGCATACACAGATACGCAGTATTTT.

The chain joins TRBV4-1 to TRBJ1-5, with 7 nucleotides matching TRBD1. With 3 bases clipped from V and 2 bases from J, the junction kept 4 bases outside the gene matches. The CDR3 runs to 15 residues. The germline CDR1 and CDR2 sequences are MGHRA and YSYEKL. CDR3 nucleotide sequence: TGCGCCAGCAGCCACGACAGGGTTGGCAATCAGCCCCAGCATTTT. Its translation: CASSHDRVGNQPQHF.

This chain connects TRBV4-3 to TRBJ1-2; possible D gene TRBD1, 6 bases. Germline CDR1 reads LGHNA; CDR2 reads YSLEER. This CDR3 is built from 15 residues. V lost 0 bases to trimming and J lost 2 bases, with 10 bases between them. The CDR3 DNA sequence: TGCGCCAGCAGCCAAGAGGACAGCCCCAACTATGGCTACACCTTC. This gives the protein CASSQEDSPNYGYTF.

The chain joins TRBV7-8 to TRBJ1-1; D may be TRBD1 (6 bases). Germline assignment: CDR1 SGHVS and CDR2 FQNEAQ. The ends were cut back, 5 bases at V and 0 bases at J, with 16 bases in the middle. This CDR3 has 16 residues. The CDR3 sequence: CASSPTGTTMNTEAFF. In nucleotides, the CDR3 is TGTGCCAGCAGCCCTACCGGGACAACCATGAACACTGAAGCTTTCTTT.

J is TRBJ2-2 and V is TRBV4-3, with TRBD2 matching over 8 bases. The trim removed 3 bases at V and 6 bases at J, leaving 9 bases unmatched. The CDR3 covers 16 residues. The germline V gene has CDR1 LGHNA and CDR2 YSLEER. CDR3 DNA: TGCGCCAGCAGCCAGATCCAGCGGGAGCTGTCCGGGGAGCTGTTTTTT. Protein product: CASSQIQRELSGELFF.

The rearrangement joins TRBV13 to TRBJ2-6; D is possibly TRBD2 (5 bases). The CDR3 contains 15 residues. The ends were cut back, 5 bases at V and 4 bases at J, with 12 bases in the middle. CDR1 is PRHDT and CDR2 is FYEKMQ in the germline V gene (reference sequence). The CDR3: CASSPFGLGANVLTF. DNA for the CDR3: TGTGCCAGCAGCCCCTTCGGACTGGGGGCCAACGTCCTGACTTTC.

The gene calls are TRBV5-4 and TRBJ1-1, with D hard to call. Germline loops: CDR1 SGHNT, CDR2 YYREEE (reference sequence). The CDR3 has 13 amino acids. V lost 5 bases, J lost 10 bases, and 18 bases lay in between. CDR3 DNA sequence: TGTGCCAGCAGGATGTTGGGCGCGGGGTTAGCTTTCTTT. It is translated as CASRMLGAGLAFF.

This clone has a single count. The J gene is TRBJ2-7, the V gene TRBV7-9; TRBD1 matches at 12 bases. The CDR3 has 19 residues. Per germline, CDR1 SEHNR and CDR2 FQNEAQ (reference sequence). The V segment lost 4 bases and the J segment 3 bases; nucleotides outside the gene matches: 16. The CDR3 DNA is TGTGCCAGCAGCTCGTGGGGACAGGGGGCGCTTGATTGGGTCTACGAGCAGTACTTC. This encodes CASSSWGQGALDWVYEQYF.

CDR3 region: CASSLGGSPYNSPLHF. As DNA, the CDR3 is TGTGCCAGCAGCTTAGGCGGCAGCCCCTATAATTCACCCCTCCACTTT. This sequence joins TRBV7-8 and TRBJ1-6; D unresolved. CDR1 SGHVS and CDR2 FQNEAQ come from the germline V gene. The germline V and J ends were trimmed by 1 base and 2 bases, with 9 bases remaining between them. The CDR3 totals 16 residues.